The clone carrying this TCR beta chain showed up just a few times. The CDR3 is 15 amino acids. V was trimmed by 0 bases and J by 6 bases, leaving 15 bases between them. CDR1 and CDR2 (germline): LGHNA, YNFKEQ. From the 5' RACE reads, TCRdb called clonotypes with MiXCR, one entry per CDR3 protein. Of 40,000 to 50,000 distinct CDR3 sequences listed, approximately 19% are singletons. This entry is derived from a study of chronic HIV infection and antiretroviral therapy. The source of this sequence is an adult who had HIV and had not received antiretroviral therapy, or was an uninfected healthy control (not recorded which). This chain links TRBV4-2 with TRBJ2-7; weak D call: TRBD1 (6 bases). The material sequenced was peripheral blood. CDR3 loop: CASSQDQGTRGEQYF. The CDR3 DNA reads TGTGCCAGCAGCCAAGATCAGGGGACCCGGGGCGAGCAGTACTTC.